Below, 16 T cell receptor beta chains from the same sample are listed, as sequenced in a study of human T cells and chemical hapten exposure (dated by TCRdb to the early 2020s). The time point label, as the study defines it: patch test 1, 2 weeks after DPC sensitization. Reading the label with the study, this specimen's treatment or condition is: therapeutic diphenylcyclopropenone sensitization with weekly scalp DPC. Library preparation used RACE. TCRdb names NextSeq 500 as the instrument used. TCRdb cleaned the public reads at Q25 with fastp, built clones with MiXCR and kept in-frame beta chains. Each record represents a unique CDR3 protein, reported with the most common genes and DNA among its rows. For this sample there are tens of thousands of distinct CDR3 sequences; 9% to 9.5% appear just once. Approximately 12% of the sample comes from the top ten. The material was whole blood, obtained in connection with sensitization to the hapten diphenylcyclopropenone (DPC). These receptors were obtained from a middle-aged woman with alopecia areata. Some clones in this sample may be carry-over from other donors' samples.

This clonotype was counted many times. The chain carries TRBV20-1 and TRBJ1-1; no clear D gene. Germline V gene lookup returns CDR1 DFQATT and CDR2 SNEGSKA (reference sequence). The CDR3 is 14 amino acids. Deletions cut 0 bases from V and 0 bases from J, with 8 bases between. The CDR3 spells CSARDPNVNTEAFF. Here the CDR3 DNA reads TGCAGTGCTAGAGATCCGAATGTGAACACTGAAGCTTTCTTT.

This chain joins TRBV7-3 and TRBJ1-1, with 8 positions matching TRBD1. Germline trimming cut 5 bases from V and 5 bases from J; bases unmatched to any gene: 4. The germline V gene encodes CDR1 SGHTA and CDR2 FQGTGA. This CDR3 spans 13 amino acids. In DNA form, the CDR3 reads TGTGCCAGCAGCCAGGACAGGGTGACTGAAGCTTTCTTT. This codes for CASSQDRVTEAFF.

The CDR3 coding sequence is TGTGCCAGCAGACCGCCAAATCAGCCCCAGCATTTT. Translated, it gives CASRPPNQPQHF. The chain joins TRBV6-6 to TRBJ1-5; D is unclear. CDR3 length: 12 amino acids. V was shortened by 6 bases and J by 4 bases, with 7 bases between the two germline ends. Per germline, CDR1 MNHNY and CDR2 SVGAGI (reference sequence).

Ten or more counts support this clonotype. The chain combines TRBV6-2 or TRBV6-3 with TRBJ2-1; possible D gene TRBD1, 5 bases. V shed 7 bases and J shed 6 bases, with 16 bases lying between them. From germline, CDR1 is MNHEY and CDR2 SVGEGT. The CDR3 totals 14 residues. The CDR3 here is CASKGRALLNEQFF. CDR3 nucleotide sequence: TGTGCCAGCAAGGGGCGAGCTCTCCTCAATGAGCAGTTCTTC.

This clonotype was seen a few times. The rearrangement links TRBV7-2 to TRBJ1-1; D gene ambiguous. CDR1 SGHTA and CDR2 FQGNSA come from the germline V gene. The CDR3 has 13 amino acids. Trimming shortened V by 2 bases and J by 5 bases, and 9 bases separated the two germline ends. The CDR3: CASSLTSKTEAFF. As DNA, the CDR3 is TGTGCCAGCAGCTTAACCTCAAAGACTGAAGCTTTCTTT.

The chain recombines TRBV6-5 with TRBJ1-3; TRBD1 aligns across 8 bases. CDR3 size: 16 residues. The V segment lost 2 bases and the J segment 3 bases; nucleotides outside the gene matches: 6. CDR1 is MNHEY, CDR2 SVGAGI, per germline. As DNA, the CDR3 is TGTGCCAGCAGTTACGGATCAGGGGGCGGTGGAAACACCATATATTTT. Translation gives CASSYGSGGGGNTIYF.

This clonotype has a count of ten or more. The chain links TRBV5-1 to TRBJ1-5; TRBD1 might be the D (6 bases). This CDR3 comprises 15 residues. Germline V CDR1 and CDR2: SGHRS, YFSETQ. V was clipped by 0 bases and J by 2 bases, with 9 bases between them. DNA of the CDR3: TGCGCCAGCAGCTTGGCCCCAGGGGGCAATCAGCCCCAGCATTTT. It yields the protein CASSLAPGGNQPQHF.

This clonotype appeared a few times. The J gene is TRBJ2-1, the V gene TRBV20-1; D not certain. CDR3 length: 13 amino acids. Germline V CDR1 and CDR2: DFQATT, SNEGSKA (reference sequence). Trimming removed 7 bases from V and 5 bases from J, with 15 bases in between. CDR3 DNA: TGCAGTGTAGAGACAATCCTCCACAATGAGCAGTTCTTC. Translating it yields CSVETILHNEQFF.

This clonotype appeared many times. This rearrangement joins TRBV7-9 to TRBJ1-2; weak D call: TRBD1 (5 bases). V was shortened by 4 bases and J by 6 bases, with 18 bases between the two germline ends. The CDR3 is made up of 15 amino acids. Germline V gives CDR1 SEHNR, CDR2 FQNEAQ (reference sequence). Here the CDR3 reads CASSYLDSGANGYTF. The CDR3 DNA sequence: TGTGCCAGCAGCTACCTAGACAGTGGGGCGAATGGCTACACCTTC. Full variable domain (missing parts from reference TRBV7-9 and TRBJ1-2): DTGVSQNPRHKITKRGQNVTFRCDPISEHNRLYWYRQTLGQGPEFLTYFQNEAQLEKSRLLSDRFSAERPKGSFSTLEIQRTEQGDSAMYLCASSYLDSGANGYTFGSGTRLTVV.

This clonotype was recorded many times. The chain joins TRBV4-1 to TRBJ2-2; D possibly corresponds to TRBD2 (7 bases). This CDR3 region has 14 residues. The V gene lost 6 bases and the J gene lost 7 bases, with 15 bases spanning the gap. CDR1 and CDR2 from the germline V gene are MGHRA and YSYEKL. The CDR3 nucleotides read TGCGCCAGCAGACCCGGGGGGCTTAGCGGGGAGCTGTTTTTT. Its translation: CASRPGGLSGELFF.

The chain joins TRBV7-3 to TRBJ2-7; the D is unclear. The CDR3 totals 13 residues. The germline CDR1 and CDR2 sequences are SGHTA and FQGTGA. Deletions cut 1 base from V and 5 bases from J, with 9 bases between. CDR3 sequence reads: CASSLRAEDEQYF. The CDR3, as DNA: TGTGCCAGCAGCTTAAGGGCAGAGGACGAGCAGTACTTC.

This clonotype was seen at least ten times. The chain joins TRBV28 to TRBJ2-2; tentatively, D is TRBD1 or TRBD2 (5 bases each). The CDR3 has 16 residues. The germline gives CDR1 MDHEN, CDR2 SYDVKM. Between the trimmed V and J ends, which lost 3 bases and 1 base, there was a span of 12 bases. The CDR3 DNA is TGTGCCAGCAGTTTCCCCGGGACGGAGAACACCGGGGAGCTGTTTTTT. Translated: CASSFPGTENTGELFF. Full variable domain (rest looked up from reference TRBV28 and TRBJ2-2): DVKVTQSSRYLVKRTGEKVFLECVQDMDHENMFWYRQDPGLGLRLIYFSYDVKMKEKGDIPEGYSVSREKKERFSLILESASTNQTSMYLCASSFPGTENTGELFFGEGSRLTVL.

This clonotype occurred a few times. One junction end disagrees with the germline gene, perhaps due to a read error. This rearrangement joins TRBV4-3 to TRBJ2-3; D uncertain. Germline CDR1 is LGHNA and CDR2 is YSLEER. This CDR3 is built from 15 residues. The CDR3: CASSLKTESTDSQYF. In DNA, the CDR3 is TGCGCCAGCAGCCTGAAAACAGAAAGCACAGATTCGCAGTATTTT.

This clonotype showed up just a few times. This chain links TRBV5-1 with TRBJ2-7, with 7 bases fitting TRBD1. The ends lost 2 bases at V and 3 bases at J; junction bases unmatched: 8. Germline CDR1 and CDR2: SGHRS and YFSETQ. The CDR3 loop spans 15 amino acids. CDR3 amino acids: CASSFNRDSSYEQYF. In DNA, the CDR3 is TGCGCCAGCAGCTTCAACCGGGACAGTAGCTACGAGCAGTACTTC.

The V gene is TRBV6-5, the J gene TRBJ1-3, with D tentatively TRBD1 (5 bases). Germline CDR1 and CDR2: MNHEY and SVGAGI. V was shortened by 6 bases and J by 0 bases, with 15 bases between the two germline ends. The CDR3 length is 16 residues. CDR3 DNA sequence: TGTGCCAGCAGCCGCCGGGACGGCTACTCTGGAAACACCATATATTTT. Its protein product is CASSRRDGYSGNTIYF.

This clonotype was detected many times. The genes are TRBV5-6 and TRBJ2-7; 7 bases match TRBD2. Germline CDR1 and CDR2: SGHDT and YYEEEE. Unmatched junction bases numbered 6, after V lost 4 bases and J lost 2 bases. CDR3 length equals 14 residues. The CDR3 loop is CASSQTGGAYEQYF. The CDR3 coding sequence is TGTGCCAGCAGCCAGACTGGGGGGGCCTACGAGCAGTACTTC. The full variable domain, its missing parts supplied by reference TRBV5-6 and TRBJ2-7, is DAGVTQSPTHLIKTRGQQVTLRCSPKSGHDTVSWYQQALGQGPQFIFQYYEEEERQRGNFPDRFSGHQFPNYSSELNVNALLLGDSALYLCASSQTGGAYEQYFGPGTRLTVT.